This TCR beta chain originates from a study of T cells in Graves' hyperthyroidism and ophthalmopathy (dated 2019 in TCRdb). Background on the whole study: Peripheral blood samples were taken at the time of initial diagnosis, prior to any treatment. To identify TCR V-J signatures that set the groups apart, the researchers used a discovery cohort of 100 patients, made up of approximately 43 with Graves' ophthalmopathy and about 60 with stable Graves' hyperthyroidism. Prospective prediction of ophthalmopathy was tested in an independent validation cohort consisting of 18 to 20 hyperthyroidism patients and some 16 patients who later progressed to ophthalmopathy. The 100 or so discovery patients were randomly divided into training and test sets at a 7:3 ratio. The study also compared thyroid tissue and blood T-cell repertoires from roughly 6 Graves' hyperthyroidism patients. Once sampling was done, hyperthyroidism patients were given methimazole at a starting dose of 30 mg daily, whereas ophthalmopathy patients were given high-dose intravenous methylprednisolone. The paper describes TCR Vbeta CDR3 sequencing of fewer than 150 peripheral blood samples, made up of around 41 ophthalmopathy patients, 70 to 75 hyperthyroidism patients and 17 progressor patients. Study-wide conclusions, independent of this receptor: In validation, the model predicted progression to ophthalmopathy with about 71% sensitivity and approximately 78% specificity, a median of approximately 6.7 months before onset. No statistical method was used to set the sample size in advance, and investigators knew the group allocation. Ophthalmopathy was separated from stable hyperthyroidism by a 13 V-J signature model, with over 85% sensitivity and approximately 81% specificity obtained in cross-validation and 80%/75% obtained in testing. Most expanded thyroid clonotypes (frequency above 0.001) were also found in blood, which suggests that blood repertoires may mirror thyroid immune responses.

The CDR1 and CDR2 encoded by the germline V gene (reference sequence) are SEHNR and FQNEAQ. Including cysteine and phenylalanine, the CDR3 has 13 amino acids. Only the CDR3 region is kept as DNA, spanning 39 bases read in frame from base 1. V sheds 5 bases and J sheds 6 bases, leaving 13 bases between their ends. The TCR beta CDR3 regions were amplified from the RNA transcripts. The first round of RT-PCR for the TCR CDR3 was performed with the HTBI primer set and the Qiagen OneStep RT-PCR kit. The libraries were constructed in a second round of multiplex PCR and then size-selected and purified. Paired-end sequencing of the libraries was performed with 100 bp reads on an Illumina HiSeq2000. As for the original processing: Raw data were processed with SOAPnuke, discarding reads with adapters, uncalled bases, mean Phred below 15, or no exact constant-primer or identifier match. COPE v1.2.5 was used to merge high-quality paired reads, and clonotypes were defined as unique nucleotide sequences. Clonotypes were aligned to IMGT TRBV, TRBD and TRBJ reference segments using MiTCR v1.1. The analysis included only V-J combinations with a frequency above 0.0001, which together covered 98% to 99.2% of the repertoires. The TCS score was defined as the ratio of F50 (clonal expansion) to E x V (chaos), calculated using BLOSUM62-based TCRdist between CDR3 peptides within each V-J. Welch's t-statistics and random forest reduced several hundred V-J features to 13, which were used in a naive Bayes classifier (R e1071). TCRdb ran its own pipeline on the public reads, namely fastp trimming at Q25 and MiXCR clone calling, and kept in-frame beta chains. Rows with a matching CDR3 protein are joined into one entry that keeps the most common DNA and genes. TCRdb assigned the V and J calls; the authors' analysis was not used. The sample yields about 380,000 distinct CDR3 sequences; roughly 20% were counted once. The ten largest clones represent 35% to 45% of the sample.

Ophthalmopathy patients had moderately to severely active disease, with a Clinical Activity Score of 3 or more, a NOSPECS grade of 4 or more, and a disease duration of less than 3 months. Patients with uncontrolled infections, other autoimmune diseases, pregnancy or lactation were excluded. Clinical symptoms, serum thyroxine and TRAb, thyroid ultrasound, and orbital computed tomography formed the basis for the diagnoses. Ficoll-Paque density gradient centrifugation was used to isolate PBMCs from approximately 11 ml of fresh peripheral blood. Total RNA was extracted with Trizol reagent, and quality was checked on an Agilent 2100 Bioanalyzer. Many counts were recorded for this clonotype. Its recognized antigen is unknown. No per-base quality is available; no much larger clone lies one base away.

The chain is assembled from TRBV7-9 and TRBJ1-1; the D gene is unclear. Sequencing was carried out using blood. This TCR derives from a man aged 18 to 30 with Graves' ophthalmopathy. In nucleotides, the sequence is TGTGCCAGCAGCACAACAACTTTGTCTGAAGCTTTCTTT. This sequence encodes CASSTTTLSEAFF.